The rows below give T cell receptor beta chains drawn from one sample of a study of cytomegalovirus exposure and HLA in healthy donors. TCRdb's table, derived via immunoSEQ multiplex PCR, lists solely in-frame clones and lacks some. Among 160,000 or so clones listed, around four fifths were seen once. Sequenced input: PBMCs. These receptors were taken from a woman aged 18-29 years in good health and CMV-seronegative. CDR3s leave out the opening cysteine and the closing phenylalanine or tryptophan. A D gene is named only where the DNA matches it firmly.

J	V	D	CDR3
TRBJ1-4	TRBV2	TRBD1	ASRAPTGGLDNEKLF
TRBJ1-1	TRBV19	.	ASSPYPGGEAF
TRBJ1-2	TRBV4-1	.	ASSQERDGSLSMRGYT
TRBJ2-3	TRBV19	TRBD1	ASSGQGGTDTQY
TRBJ1-5	TRBV30	.	AWSVGWQGGRNQPQH
TRBJ1-1	TRBV4-2	.	ASSPGPSRGAEAF
TRBJ1-1	TRBV2	.	ASAGNTEAF
TRBJ1-2	TRBV29-1	.	SVTSRHSPNNYGYT
TRBJ1-1	TRBV6-5	TRBD1	ASSWDRLNTEAF
TRBJ1-5	TRBV4-1	TRBD1	ASSQDSIAGGGNQPQH
TRBJ2-2	TRBV6-1	.	ASGGAGDTGELF
TRBJ2-1	TRBV11-2	TRBD2	ASSSSGGAVGEQF
TRBJ1-1	TRBV5-1	.	ASSLRGANTEAF
TRBJ1-2	TRBV21-1	.	ASSKGAGINYGYT
TRBJ1-4	TRBV7-9	.	ASSLYTGRTNEKLF
TRBJ2-6	TRBV11-2	.	ASSWDLPSSGANVLT
TRBJ1-5	TRBV9	TRBD1	ASSVGQGEGEPQH
TRBJ1-1	TRBV5-1	.	ASSLNQGWTEAF